The T cell receptor beta chain described here comes from a study of identical twins. CDR1 is WSHSY and CDR2 is SAAADI in the germline V gene. CDR3 size: 16 residues. V shed 0 bases, J shed 8 bases, and the junction held 10 bases outside the gene matches. This clonotype was recorded many times. TCRdb independently ran MiXCR on the 5' RACE reads; one entry per CDR3 protein. This table has about 280,000 distinct CDR3 sequences, roughly 8.6% appearing once. Healthy Caucasians made up all donors. These data were likewise used in another study, on yellow fever vaccine responses in identical twins.

The source is a woman between 18 and 29 years old in good health. Sequencing was performed on memory (CD45RO+) T cells sorted from blood. The chain recombines TRBV10-2 with TRBJ2-1; 7 bases agree with TRBD1. CDR3 region: CASSESGPGGWDEQFF. The CDR3 nucleotides are TGCGCCAGCAGTGAGTCCGGGCCAGGGGGTTGGGATGAGCAGTTCTTC.